One and the same sample provided the 20 T cell receptor beta chains below, sequenced in a study of T cell clones after liver transplantation. The repertoire was sequenced with immunoSEQ multiplex PCR; TCRdb's copy has only in-frame clones and lacks some. The sample consists of 70,000 or so clones, 92% of them appearing once. This sample comprised CD4+ T cells from blood, obtained roughly 25 months after liver transplant. The receptors stem from a human patient who received a liver transplant. Some T cells may have originated in the graft donor.

This chain uses TRBV11-3 with TRBJ2-1; D ambiguous. Looked up from germline, CDR1 is SGHNT and CDR2 is YENEEA. CDR3 length: 12 residues. V shed 5 bases and J shed 12 bases, with 14 bases lying between them. Here the CDR3 reads CASSRKEVGQFF. The CDR3 nucleotides are TGTGCCAGCAGCCGGAAAGAAGTGGGGCAGTTCTTC.

The CDR3 DNA is TGTGCCAGCAGCCCACGGGACCCTCAGCCCCAGCATTTT. Its translation: CASSPRDPQPQHF. The chain couples TRBV7-6 to TRBJ1-5, with a possible D match to TRBD1 (5 bases). The V end was cut by 5 bases, the J end by 6 bases, with 11 bases between. The length of the CDR3 is 13 residues. Germline V CDR1 and CDR2: SGHVS, FNYEAQ.

The chain carries TRBV6-6 and TRBJ1-3; D might be TRBD1 (6 bases). V dropped 2 bases and J dropped 10 bases, with 15 bases sitting between them. Germline CDR1 and CDR2: MNHNY and SVGAGI (reference sequence). There are 14 residues in the CDR3. This CDR3 reads CASSYEGGSRTIYF. The CDR3 DNA reads TGTGCCAGCAGTTACGAAGGGGGAAGTCGGACCATATATTTT.

The gene calls are TRBV19 and TRBJ2-2, with TRBD1 matching over 11 bases. V was clipped by 10 bases and J by 2 bases; unmatched bases: 9. This CDR3 is built from 16 residues. Germline-derived CDR1 and CDR2 are LNHDA and SQIVND (reference sequence). This CDR3 is CATTDRGLPNTGELFF. The CDR3 DNA sequence: TGTGCCACCACGGACAGGGGGCTACCTAACACCGGGGAGCTGTTTTTT.

The chain uses TRBV13 and TRBJ2-7; 7 bases align to TRBD1. V dropped 1 base and J dropped 3; count of bases not matched to a gene: 3. The germline V gene has CDR1 PRHDT and CDR2 FYEKMQ (reference sequence). This CDR3 has 14 amino acids. The CDR3 DNA reads TGTGCCAGCAGCTTAGATCAGGGGGTCTACGAGCAGTACTTC. Its translation is CASSLDQGVYEQYF.

This sequence joins TRBV7-2 and TRBJ2-2, with unresolved D. Germline V gene data show CDR1 as SGHTA and CDR2 as FQGNSA. The CDR3 is 14 residues long. Trimming pared 4 bases from V and 4 bases from J, leaving 10 bases between. The CDR3: CASSSSPGTGELFF. The CDR3 DNA sequence: TGTGCCAGCAGCTCTTCACCCGGCACCGGGGAGCTGTTTTTT.

The J gene is TRBJ2-2, the V gene TRBV6-5; 8 positions match TRBD1. Losses at the gene ends were 6 bases for V and 6 bases for J; bases not matched to a gene: 3. Germline CDR1 reads MNHEY; CDR2 reads SVGAGI. This CDR3 comprises 13 residues. CDR3 protein: CASRPGGAGELFF. The CDR3 DNA is TGTGCCAGCAGACCAGGGGGCGCCGGGGAGCTGTTTTTT.

The chain couples TRBV19 to TRBJ1-5; D is unclear. Trimming took 9 bases from V and 5 from J, leaving 14 bases between them. The CDR3 length is 13 residues. Germline V gene sequence: CDR1 LNHDA, CDR2 SQIVND (reference sequence). CDR3 DNA: TGTGCCAGCAAGGGTCTCAGAGATCAGCCCCAGCATTTT. Translated: CASKGLRDQPQHF.

The CDR3 is CASRYLRDRGSYEQYF. The CDR3 nucleotides are TGTGCAAGTCGCTACCTCCGGGACAGGGGATCCTACGAGCAGTACTTC. The chain couples TRBV12-2 to TRBJ2-7; the table assigns TRBD1, which was not confirmed against the DNA. TRBV12-2 is a pseudogene segment. The CDR3 sequence is 16 residues long.

The rearrangement links TRBV2 to TRBJ1-5; D unclear. V lost 8 bases and J 0 bases, leaving 14 bases between the germline ends. The CDR3 length is 15 residues. Per the germline V gene, CDR1 is SNHLY and CDR2 is FYNNEI. CDR3 DNA sequence: TGTGCCAGCGGTGGGCAATCCTATAGCAATCAGCCCCAGCATTTT. Protein: CASGGQSYSNQPQHF.

The gene calls are TRBV7-8 and TRBJ2-7; no clear D. The V gene's germline CDR1 is SGHVS and CDR2 FQNEAQ. This CDR3 is built from 12 residues. The V end lost 6 bases, the J end lost 0 bases, and 6 bases lay between the germline ends. The CDR3 loop is CASSRTSYEQYF. DNA for the CDR3: TGTGCCAGCAGTCGAACCTCCTACGAGCAGTACTTC.

This rearrangement joins TRBV10-3 to TRBJ2-3; 13 nucleotides match TRBD2. CDR3 length: 15 amino acids. Looked up from germline, CDR1 is ENHRY and CDR2 is SYGVKD. The J segment lost 1 base and the V segment lost 8 bases, leaving 3 bases of the junction unmatched. CDR3 protein: CAISGTSGGTDTQYF. In DNA form, the CDR3 reads TGTGCCATCTCCGGGACTAGCGGGGGCACAGATACGCAGTATTTT.

The V and J genes are TRBV7-2 and TRBJ1-5; tentative D call: TRBD1 (6 bases). The CDR3 sequence is 15 residues long. Germline assignment: CDR1 SGHTA and CDR2 FQGNSA. Trimming left V 1 base short and J 3 bases short, with 10 bases between. The CDR3 sequence is CASSLVGGLNQPQHF. In DNA form, the CDR3 reads TGTGCCAGCAGCTTAGTGGGGGGGCTCAATCAGCCCCAGCATTTT.

The CDR3 bases are TGTGCCAGCAGCTTGGGACTAGCGGGAAGATACAATGAGCAGTTCTTC. It codes for CASSLGLAGRYNEQFF. This chain connects TRBV7-8 to TRBJ2-1, with 13 bases lining up with TRBD2. Trimming removed 3 bases from V and 4 bases from J; junction bases left unmatched: 3. From germline, CDR1 is SGHVS and CDR2 FQNEAQ. This CDR3 region has 16 residues. Full variable domain (missing parts from reference TRBV7-8 and TRBJ2-1): GAGVSQSPRYKVAKRGQDVALRCDPISGHVSLFWYQQALGQGPEFLTYFQNEAQLDKSGLPSDRFFAERPEGSVSTLKIQRTQQEDSAVYLCASSLGLAGRYNEQFFGPGTRLTVL.

The chain employs TRBV19 and TRBJ2-3, with D possibly matching TRBD1 (6 bases). Germline V gene data show CDR1 as LNHDA and CDR2 as SQIVND (reference sequence). V lost 5 bases, J lost 4 bases, and 22 bases lay in between. The CDR3 runs to 17 residues. CDR3 sequence (DNA): TGTGCCAGTAGTTCTCCGCCAGGGGTTTATTTATCAGATACGCAGTATTTT. Translating it yields CASSSPPGVYLSDTQYF.

The chain combines TRBV10-1 with TRBJ1-2, with 7 bases lining up with TRBD1. Germline CDR1 WNHNN, CDR2 SYGVQD (reference sequence). There are 16 residues in the CDR3. The junction had 8 bases not matched to a gene; V was cut back by 4 bases and J by 0 bases. The CDR3 nucleotides are TGCGCCAGCAGTGTCCCGACAGGGAAAGCTAACTATGGCTACACCTTC. Protein: CASSVPTGKANYGYTF.

This clone is deemed large. J is TRBJ2-3 and V is TRBV7-8; a possible D gene is TRBD2 (6 bases). Germline CDR1 is SGHVS and CDR2 is FQNEAQ. The CDR3 is 14 amino acids. V was pared by 4 bases and J by 9 bases, with 17 bases between. The CDR3 region is CASSSMRGPHTQYF. CDR3 in DNA: TGTGCCAGCAGCTCCATGCGGGGTCCTCACACGCAGTATTTT.

The V and J genes are TRBV4-3 and TRBJ2-3; D is uncertain. CDR1 LGHNA and CDR2 YSLEER come from the germline V gene. Trimming removed 2 bases from V and 0 bases from J, with 9 bases in between. CDR3 length: 15 amino acids. The CDR3 DNA is TGCGCCAGCAGCCAATCGTCACGGAGCACAGATACGCAGTATTTT. Protein: CASSQSSRSTDTQYF.

This chain connects TRBV10-2 to TRBJ2-7; perhaps TRBD2 as D (6 bases). This CDR3 spans 16 amino acids. Germline CDR1 is WSHSY and CDR2 is SAAADI. V was shortened by 3 bases and J by 3 bases, with 18 bases between the two germline ends. CDR3 residues: CASSDPGGPLNYEQYF. The CDR3, as DNA: TGCGCCAGCAGTGACCCCGGGGGACCGCTCAACTACGAGCAGTACTTC.

For the CDR3, the DNA is TGTGCCAGCCATTACGGGGCAAATAGCAATCAGCCCCAGCATTTT. Translated, it gives CASHYGANSNQPQHF. The J gene is TRBJ1-5, the V gene TRBV28, with D possibly being TRBD1 (5 bases). Per germline, CDR1 MDHEN and CDR2 SYDVKM. The CDR3 is 15 amino acids. Trimming removed 8 bases from V and 0 bases from J, with 14 bases in between.